This T cell receptor (beta chain) was found in a study of cytomegalovirus exposure and HLA in healthy donors. Broader study findings: The study designated about 160 TCR beta chains cytomegalovirus-associated. The study found most TCR sequences rare, yet found some public TCRs in many donors.

This CDR3 has 14 residues. V lost 0 bases, J lost 2 bases, and 8 bases lay in between. Germline CDR1 SGHRS, CDR2 YFSETQ. This clone was observed once. Its antigen is currently unknown. The data were produced by immunoSEQ multiplex PCR, yet TCRdb's version contains in-frame clones alone and is incomplete. The table has 200,000 to 250,000 clones, less than 90% seen once. This TCR came from a woman aged 18-29 years in good health and CMV-seronegative. The chain uses TRBV5-1 and TRBJ1-2; D call uncertain. The sample taken for sequencing was PBMCs. The DNA of the CDR3 is TGCGCCAGCAGCTTGGCGGCTTCCAACTATGGCTACACCTTC. This sequence encodes CASSLAASNYGYTF.